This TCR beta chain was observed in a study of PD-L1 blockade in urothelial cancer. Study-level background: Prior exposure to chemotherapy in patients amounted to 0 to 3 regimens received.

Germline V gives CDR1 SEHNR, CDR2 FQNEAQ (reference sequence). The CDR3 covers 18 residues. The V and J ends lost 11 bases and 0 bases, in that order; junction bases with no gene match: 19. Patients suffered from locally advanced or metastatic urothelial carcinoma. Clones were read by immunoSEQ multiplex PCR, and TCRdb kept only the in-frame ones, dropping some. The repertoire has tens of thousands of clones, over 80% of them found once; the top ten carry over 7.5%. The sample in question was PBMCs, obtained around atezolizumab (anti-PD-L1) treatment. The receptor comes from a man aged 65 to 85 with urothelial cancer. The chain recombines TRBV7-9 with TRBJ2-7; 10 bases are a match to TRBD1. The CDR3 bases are TGTGCCCTGGGTGGAAGGACGGGACAGGGGTTTATCTCCTACGAGCAGTACTTC. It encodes CALGGRTGQGFISYEQYF.